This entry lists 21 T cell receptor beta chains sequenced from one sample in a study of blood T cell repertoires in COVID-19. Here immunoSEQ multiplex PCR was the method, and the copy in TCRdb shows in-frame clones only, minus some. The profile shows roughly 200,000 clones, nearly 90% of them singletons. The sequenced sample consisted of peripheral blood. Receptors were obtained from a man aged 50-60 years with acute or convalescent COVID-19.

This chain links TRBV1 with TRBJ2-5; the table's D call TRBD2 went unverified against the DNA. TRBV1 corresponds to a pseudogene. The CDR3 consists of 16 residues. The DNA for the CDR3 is TGCACCAGCAGCCAAGCCCCCTGGAGGGACCAAGAGACCCAGTACTTC. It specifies CTSSQAPWRDQETQYF.

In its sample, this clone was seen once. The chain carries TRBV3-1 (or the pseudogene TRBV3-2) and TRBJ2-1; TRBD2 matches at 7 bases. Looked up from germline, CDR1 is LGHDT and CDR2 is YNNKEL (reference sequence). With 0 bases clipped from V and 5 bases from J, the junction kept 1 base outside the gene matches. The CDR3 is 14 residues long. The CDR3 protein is CASSQDRGDNEQFF. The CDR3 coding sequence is TGTGCCAGCAGCCAAGATCGGGGGGACAATGAGCAGTTCTTC.

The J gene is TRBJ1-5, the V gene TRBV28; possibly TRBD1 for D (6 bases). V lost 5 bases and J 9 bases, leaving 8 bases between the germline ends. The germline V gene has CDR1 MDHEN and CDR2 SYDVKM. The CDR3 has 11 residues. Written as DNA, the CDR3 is TGTGCCAGCAGTGACAGGCCGCCCCAGCATTTT. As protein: CASSDRPPQHF.

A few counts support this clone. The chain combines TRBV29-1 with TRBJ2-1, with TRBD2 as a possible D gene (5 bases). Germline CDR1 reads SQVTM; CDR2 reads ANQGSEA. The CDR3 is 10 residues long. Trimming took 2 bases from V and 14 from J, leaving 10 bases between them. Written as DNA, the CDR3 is TGCAGCGTTGAATTGTTCGGGGAGTTCTTC. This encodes CSVELFGEFF.

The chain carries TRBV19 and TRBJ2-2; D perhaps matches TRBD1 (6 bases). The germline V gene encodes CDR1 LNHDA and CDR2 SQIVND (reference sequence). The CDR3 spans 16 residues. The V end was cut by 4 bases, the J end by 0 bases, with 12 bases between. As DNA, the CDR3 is TGTGCCAGTAGTACGGGACACAAGACGAACACCGGGGAGCTGTTTTTT. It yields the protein CASSTGHKTNTGELFF.

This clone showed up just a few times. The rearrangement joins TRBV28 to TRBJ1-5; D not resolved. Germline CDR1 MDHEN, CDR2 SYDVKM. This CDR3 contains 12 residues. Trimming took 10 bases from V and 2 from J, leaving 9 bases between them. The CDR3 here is CATVRGNQPQHF. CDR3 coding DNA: TGTGCCACCGTCCGGGGCAATCAGCCCCAGCATTTT.

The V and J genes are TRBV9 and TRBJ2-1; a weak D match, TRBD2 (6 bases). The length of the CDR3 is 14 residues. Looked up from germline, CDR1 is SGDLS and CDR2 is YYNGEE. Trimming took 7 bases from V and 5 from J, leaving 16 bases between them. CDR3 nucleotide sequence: TGTGCCAGCGCTCGGGAGAGGGGCCACAATGAGCAGTTCTTC. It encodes CASARERGHNEQFF.

The CDR3 loop reads CASSEPQGSDTQYF. The CDR3 DNA reads as TGTGCCAGCAGCGAACCCCAGGGGTCGGATACGCAGTATTTT. The genes are TRBV7-9 and TRBJ2-3, with a possible D match to TRBD1 (6 bases). From germline, CDR1 is SEHNR and CDR2 FQNEAQ (reference sequence). This CDR3 comprises 14 residues. V was trimmed by 5 bases and J by 6 bases, leaving 15 bases between them. The full variable domain, with the rest looked up from reference TRBV7-9 and TRBJ2-3, is DTGVSQNPRHKITKRGQNVTFRCDPISEHNRLYWYRQTLGQGPEFLTYFQNEAQLEKSRLLSDRFSAERPKGSFSTLEIQRTEQGDSAMYLCASSEPQGSDTQYFGPGTRLTVL.

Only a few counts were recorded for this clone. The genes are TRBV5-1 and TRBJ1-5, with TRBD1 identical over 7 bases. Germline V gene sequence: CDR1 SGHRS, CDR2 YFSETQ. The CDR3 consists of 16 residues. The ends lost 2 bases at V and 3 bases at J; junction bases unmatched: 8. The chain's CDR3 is CASSLGGTASNQPQHF. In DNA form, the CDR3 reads TGCGCCAGCAGCTTAGGGGGGACAGCCTCCAATCAGCCCCAGCATTTT.

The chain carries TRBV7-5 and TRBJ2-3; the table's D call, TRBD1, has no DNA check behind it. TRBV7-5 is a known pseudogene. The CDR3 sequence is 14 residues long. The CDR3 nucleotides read TGTGCCCGAAATTGCGGGACAGCCACAGATACGCAGTATTTT. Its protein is CARNCGTATDTQYF.

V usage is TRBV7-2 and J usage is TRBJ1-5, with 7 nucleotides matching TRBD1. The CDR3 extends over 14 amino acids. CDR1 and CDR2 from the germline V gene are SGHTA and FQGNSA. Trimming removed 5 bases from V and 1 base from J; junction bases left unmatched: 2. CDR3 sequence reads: CASSPTGSNQPQHF. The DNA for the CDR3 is TGTGCCAGCAGCCCGACAGGGAGCAATCAGCCCCAGCATTTT. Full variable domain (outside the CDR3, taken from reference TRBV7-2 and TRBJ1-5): GAGVSQSPSNKVTEKGKDVELRCDPISGHTALYWYRQSLGQGLEFLIYFQGNSAPDKSGLPSDRFSAERTGGSVSTLTIQRTQQEDSAVYLCASSPTGSNQPQHFGDGTRLSIL.

CDR3 bases: TGTGCCAGCAGTAGGGACAGGGGGCGCGAGCAGTACGTC. Protein product: CASSRDRGREQYV. The chain uses TRBV12-3 or TRBV12-4 and TRBJ2-7, with 12 nucleotides matching TRBD1. The CDR3 totals 13 residues. After removal of 5 bases from V and 6 bases from J, the junction contained 2 bases not matched to a gene.

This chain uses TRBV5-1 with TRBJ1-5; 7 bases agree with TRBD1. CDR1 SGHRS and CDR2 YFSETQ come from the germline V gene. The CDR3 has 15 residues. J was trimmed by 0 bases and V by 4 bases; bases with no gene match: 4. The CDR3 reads CASSKTGNSNQPQHF. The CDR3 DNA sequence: TGCGCCAGCAGCAAGACAGGGAATAGCAATCAGCCCCAGCATTTT.

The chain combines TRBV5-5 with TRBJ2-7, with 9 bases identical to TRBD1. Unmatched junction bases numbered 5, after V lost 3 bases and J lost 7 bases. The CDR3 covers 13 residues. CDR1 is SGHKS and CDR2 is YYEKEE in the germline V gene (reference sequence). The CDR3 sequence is CASSWGQGYEQYV. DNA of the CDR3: TGTGCCAGCAGCTGGGGACAGGGTTATGAGCAGTACGTC.

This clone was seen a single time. This chain's CDR3 is CAISGQGVDTGELFF. In nucleotides, the CDR3 is TGTGCCATCAGCGGACAGGGTGTTGACACCGGGGAGCTGTTTTTT. The J gene is TRBJ2-2, the V gene TRBV10-3, with 8 bases that match TRBD1. V lost 6 bases and J lost 3; bases outside the gene matches: 6. The germline V gene encodes CDR1 ENHRY and CDR2 SYGVKD. The CDR3 consists of 15 residues.

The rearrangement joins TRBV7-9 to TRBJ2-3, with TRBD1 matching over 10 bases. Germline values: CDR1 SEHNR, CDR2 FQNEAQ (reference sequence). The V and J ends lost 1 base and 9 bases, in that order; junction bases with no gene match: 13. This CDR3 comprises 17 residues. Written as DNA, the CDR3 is TGTGCCAGCAGCTTAGGCTTGGACAGGGGGGCATCGGAAACGCAGTATTTT. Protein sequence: CASSLGLDRGASETQYF.

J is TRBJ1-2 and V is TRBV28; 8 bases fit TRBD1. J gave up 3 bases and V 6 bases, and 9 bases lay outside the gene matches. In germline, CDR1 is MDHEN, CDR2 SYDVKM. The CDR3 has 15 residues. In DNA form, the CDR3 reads TGTGCCAGCAGAACATCAGGGGGCGGTGACTATGGCTACACCTTC. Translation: CASRTSGGGDYGYTF.

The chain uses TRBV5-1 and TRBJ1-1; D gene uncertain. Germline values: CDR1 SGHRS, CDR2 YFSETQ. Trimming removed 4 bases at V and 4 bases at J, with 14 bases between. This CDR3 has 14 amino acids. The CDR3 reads CASSPSRGGTEAFF. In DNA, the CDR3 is TGCGCCAGCAGCCCCTCCCGGGGAGGCACTGAAGCTTTCTTT.

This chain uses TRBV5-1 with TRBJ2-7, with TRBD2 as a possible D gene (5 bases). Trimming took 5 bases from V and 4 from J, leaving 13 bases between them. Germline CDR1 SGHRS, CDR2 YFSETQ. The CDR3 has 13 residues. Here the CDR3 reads CASRQGGGYEQYF. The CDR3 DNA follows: TGCGCCAGCAGGCAAGGTGGCGGGTACGAGCAGTACTTC.

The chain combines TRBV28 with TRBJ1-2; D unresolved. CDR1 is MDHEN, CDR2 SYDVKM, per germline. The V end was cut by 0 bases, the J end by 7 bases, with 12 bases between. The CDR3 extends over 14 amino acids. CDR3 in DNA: TGTGCCAGCAGTTTATGGGCCAGTTCCTTTGGCTACACCTTC. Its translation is CASSLWASSFGYTF.

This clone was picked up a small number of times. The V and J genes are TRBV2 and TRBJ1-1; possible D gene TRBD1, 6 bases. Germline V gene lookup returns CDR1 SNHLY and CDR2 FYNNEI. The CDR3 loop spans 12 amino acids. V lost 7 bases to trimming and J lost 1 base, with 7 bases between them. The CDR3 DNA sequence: TGTGCCAGCAAAGGGGGGAACACTGAAGCTTTCTTT. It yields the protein CASKGGNTEAFF.